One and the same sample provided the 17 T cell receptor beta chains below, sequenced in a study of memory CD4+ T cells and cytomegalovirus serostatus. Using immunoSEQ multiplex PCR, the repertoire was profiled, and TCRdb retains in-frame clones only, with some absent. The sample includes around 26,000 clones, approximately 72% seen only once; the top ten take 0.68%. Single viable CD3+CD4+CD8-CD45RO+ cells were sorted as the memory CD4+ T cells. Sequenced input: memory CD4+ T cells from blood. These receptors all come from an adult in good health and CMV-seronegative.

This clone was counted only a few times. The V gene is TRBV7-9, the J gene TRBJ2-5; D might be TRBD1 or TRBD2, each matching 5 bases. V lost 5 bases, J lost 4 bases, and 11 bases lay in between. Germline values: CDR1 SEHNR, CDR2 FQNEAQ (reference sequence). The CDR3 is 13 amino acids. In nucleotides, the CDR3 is TGTGCCAGCAGCAACAAGGGGAGAGAGACCCAGTACTTC. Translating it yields CASSNKGRETQYF.

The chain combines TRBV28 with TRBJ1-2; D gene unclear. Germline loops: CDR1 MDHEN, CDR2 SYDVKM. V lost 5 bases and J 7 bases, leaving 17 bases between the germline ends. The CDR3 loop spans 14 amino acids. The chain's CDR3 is CASSPGVRFPGYTF. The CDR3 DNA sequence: TGTGCCAGCAGTCCGGGTGTCAGGTTCCCTGGCTACACCTTC.

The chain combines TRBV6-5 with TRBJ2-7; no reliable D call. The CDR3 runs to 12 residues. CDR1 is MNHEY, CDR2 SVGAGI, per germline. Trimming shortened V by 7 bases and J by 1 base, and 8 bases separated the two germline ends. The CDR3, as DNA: TGTGCCAGCATGGGTCGTTCCTACGAGCAGTACTTC. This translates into CASMGRSYEQYF.

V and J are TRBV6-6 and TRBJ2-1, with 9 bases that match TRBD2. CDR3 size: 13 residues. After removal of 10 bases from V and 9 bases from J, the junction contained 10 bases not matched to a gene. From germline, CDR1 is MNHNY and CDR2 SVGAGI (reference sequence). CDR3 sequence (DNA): TGTGCCAATGGCGGCGGGGGGGCGGGTGAGCAGTTCTTC. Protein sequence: CANGGGGAGEQFF.

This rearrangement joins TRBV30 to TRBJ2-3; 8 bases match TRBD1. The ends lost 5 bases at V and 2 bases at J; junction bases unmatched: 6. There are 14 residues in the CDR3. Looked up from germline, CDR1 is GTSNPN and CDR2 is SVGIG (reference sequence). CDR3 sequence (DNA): TGTGCCTGGGGGACAGGCACCCACACAGATACGCAGTATTTT. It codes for CAWGTGTHTDTQYF.

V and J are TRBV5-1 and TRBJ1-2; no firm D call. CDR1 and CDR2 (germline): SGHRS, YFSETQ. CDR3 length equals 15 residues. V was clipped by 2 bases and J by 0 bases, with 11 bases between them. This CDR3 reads CASSFNSDTNYGYTF. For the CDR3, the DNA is TGCGCCAGCAGCTTCAACAGCGACACTAACTATGGCTACACCTTC.

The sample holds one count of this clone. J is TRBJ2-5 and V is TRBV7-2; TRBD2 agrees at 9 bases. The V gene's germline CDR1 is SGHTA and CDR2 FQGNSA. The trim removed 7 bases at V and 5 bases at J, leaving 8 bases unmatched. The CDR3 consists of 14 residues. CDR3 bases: TGTGCCAGCACGGCGGGGGGGGTCCGGGAGACCCAGTACTTC. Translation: CASTAGGVRETQYF.

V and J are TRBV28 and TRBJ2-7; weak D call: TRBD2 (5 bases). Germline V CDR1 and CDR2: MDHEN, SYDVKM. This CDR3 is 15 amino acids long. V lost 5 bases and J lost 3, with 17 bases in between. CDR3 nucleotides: TGTGCCAGCAGTACTATCGGGATCTCCCTCTACGAGCAGTACTTC. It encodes CASSTIGISLYEQYF.

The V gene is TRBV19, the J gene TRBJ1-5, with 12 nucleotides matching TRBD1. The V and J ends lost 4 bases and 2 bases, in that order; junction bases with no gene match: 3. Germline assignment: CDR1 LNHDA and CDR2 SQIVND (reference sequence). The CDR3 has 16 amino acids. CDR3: CASSRGQGAGNQPQHF. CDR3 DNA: TGTGCCAGTAGTAGGGGACAGGGGGCAGGCAATCAGCCCCAGCATTTT.

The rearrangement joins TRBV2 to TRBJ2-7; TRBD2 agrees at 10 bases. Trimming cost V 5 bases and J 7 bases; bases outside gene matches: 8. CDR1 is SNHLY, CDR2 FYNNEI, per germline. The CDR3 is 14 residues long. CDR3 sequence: CASSRTSGSGEQYF. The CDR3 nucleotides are TGTGCCAGCAGTAGGACTAGCGGATCGGGAGAGCAGTACTTC.

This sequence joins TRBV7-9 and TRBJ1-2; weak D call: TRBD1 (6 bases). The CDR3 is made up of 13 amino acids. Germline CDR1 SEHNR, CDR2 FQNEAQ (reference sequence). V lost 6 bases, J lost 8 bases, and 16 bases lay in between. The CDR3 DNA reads TGTGCCAGCAGTCTTGCCGGGGGGCGCGGCTACACCTTC. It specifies CASSLAGGRGYTF.

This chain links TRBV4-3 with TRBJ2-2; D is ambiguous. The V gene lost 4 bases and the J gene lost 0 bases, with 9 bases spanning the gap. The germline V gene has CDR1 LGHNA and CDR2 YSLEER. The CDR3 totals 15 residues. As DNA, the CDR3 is TGCGCCAGCAGCCGAGGTACGACGAACACCGGGGAGCTGTTTTTT. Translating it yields CASSRGTTNTGELFF.

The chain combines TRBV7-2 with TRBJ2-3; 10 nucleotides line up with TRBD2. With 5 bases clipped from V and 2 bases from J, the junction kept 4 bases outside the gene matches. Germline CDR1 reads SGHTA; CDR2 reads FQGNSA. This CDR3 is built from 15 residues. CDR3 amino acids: CASSPGLANTDTQYF. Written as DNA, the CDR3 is TGTGCCAGCAGCCCGGGACTAGCGAACACAGATACGCAGTATTTT.

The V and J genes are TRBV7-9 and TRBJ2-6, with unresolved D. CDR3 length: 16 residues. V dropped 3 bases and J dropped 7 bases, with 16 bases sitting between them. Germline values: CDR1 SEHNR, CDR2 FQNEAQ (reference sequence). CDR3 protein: CASSLVIAIGANVLTF. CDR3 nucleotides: TGTGCCAGCAGCTTGGTTATTGCGATTGGAGCCAACGTCCTGACTTTC.

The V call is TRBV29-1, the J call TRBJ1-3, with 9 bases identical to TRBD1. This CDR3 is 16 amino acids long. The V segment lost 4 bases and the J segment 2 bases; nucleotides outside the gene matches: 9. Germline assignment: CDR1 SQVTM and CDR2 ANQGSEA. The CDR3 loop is CSVGGPGTGTGNTIYF. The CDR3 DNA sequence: TGCAGCGTTGGCGGTCCCGGGACAGGGACTGGAAACACCATATATTTT.

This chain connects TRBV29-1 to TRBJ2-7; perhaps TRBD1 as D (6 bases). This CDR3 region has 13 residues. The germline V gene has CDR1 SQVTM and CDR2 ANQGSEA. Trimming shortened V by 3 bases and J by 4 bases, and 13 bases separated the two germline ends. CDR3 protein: CSVELQGRYEQYF. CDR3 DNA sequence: TGCAGCGTTGAGTTACAGGGAAGGTACGAGCAGTACTTC.

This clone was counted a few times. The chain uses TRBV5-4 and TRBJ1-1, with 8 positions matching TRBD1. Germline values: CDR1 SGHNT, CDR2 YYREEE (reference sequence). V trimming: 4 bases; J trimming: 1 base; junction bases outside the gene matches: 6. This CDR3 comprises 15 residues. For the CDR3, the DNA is TGTGCCAGCAGCCACTTTACAGGGGGGAACACTGAAGCTTTCTTT. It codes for CASSHFTGGNTEAFF. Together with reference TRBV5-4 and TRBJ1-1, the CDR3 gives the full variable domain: ETGVTQSPTHLIKTRGQQVTLRCSSQSGHNTVSWYQQALGQGPQFIFQYYREEENGRGNFPPRFSGLQFPNYSSELNVNALELDDSALYLCASSHFTGGNTEAFFGQGTRLTVV.